The clone carrying this TCR beta chain appeared a few times. Participants were placed into cohorts based on the clinical history they reported. Using immunoSEQ multiplex PCR, the repertoire was profiled, and TCRdb retains in-frame clones only, with some absent. In the table there are some 290,000 clones, about nine tenths of which are singletons. This sample is part of a study of blood T cell repertoires in COVID-19. Losses at the gene ends were 5 bases for V and 5 bases for J; bases not matched to a gene: 5. The CDR3 loop spans 13 amino acids. The sequence was collected from a woman aged 30 to 39 who had recovered from COVID-19. Source material: PBMCs or T cells enriched from blood (not recorded which). The chain employs TRBV12-3 or TRBV12-4 and TRBJ1-1; 7 nucleotides match TRBD1. CDR3: CASSTLQGTEAFF. The CDR3 DNA reads TGTGCCAGCAGTACCTTACAGGGGACTGAAGCTTTCTTT.